The T cell receptor (beta chain) described here comes from a study of T cells in Graves' hyperthyroidism and ophthalmopathy. The CDR3 consists of 10 residues. Deletions cut 3 bases from V and 8 bases from J, with 5 bases between. CDR1 is SQVTM and CDR2 is ANQGSEA in the germline V gene. Diagnosis of hyperthyroidism was new in patients aged 18 to 65, and its duration was under 2 months. The PBMCs were taken from about 9.7 ml of fresh peripheral blood. What was amplified from RNA transcripts were TCR beta CDR3 regions. The HTBI primer set was used in a first-round RT-PCR of the TCR CDR3. TCRdb recomputed calls from the multiplex PCR reads with MiXCR, one row per CDR3 protein. The repertoire holds roughly 840,000 distinct CDR3 sequences, with roughly 40% as singletons.

This TCR was sampled from a man between 18 and 35 years old with Graves' hyperthyroidism. Sequencing used blood. This sequence joins TRBV29-1 and TRBJ1-3; D is unresolved. The CDR3 bases are TGCAGCGTTGACGGCCACACCATATATTTT. Translation gives CSVDGHTIYF.